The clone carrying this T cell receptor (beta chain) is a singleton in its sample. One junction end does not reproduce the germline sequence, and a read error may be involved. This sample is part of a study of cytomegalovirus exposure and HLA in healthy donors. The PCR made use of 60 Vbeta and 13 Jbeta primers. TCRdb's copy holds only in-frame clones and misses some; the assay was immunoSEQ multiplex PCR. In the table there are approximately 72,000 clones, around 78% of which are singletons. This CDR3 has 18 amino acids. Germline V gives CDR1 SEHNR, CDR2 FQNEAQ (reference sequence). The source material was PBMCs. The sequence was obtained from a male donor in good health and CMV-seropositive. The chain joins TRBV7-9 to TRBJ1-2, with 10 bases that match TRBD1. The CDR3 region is CSSSFPRWDRGNRYGYTF. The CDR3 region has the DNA TGTTCCAGCAGCTTCCCTAGGTGGGACAGGGGCAATAGATATGGCTACACCTTC.